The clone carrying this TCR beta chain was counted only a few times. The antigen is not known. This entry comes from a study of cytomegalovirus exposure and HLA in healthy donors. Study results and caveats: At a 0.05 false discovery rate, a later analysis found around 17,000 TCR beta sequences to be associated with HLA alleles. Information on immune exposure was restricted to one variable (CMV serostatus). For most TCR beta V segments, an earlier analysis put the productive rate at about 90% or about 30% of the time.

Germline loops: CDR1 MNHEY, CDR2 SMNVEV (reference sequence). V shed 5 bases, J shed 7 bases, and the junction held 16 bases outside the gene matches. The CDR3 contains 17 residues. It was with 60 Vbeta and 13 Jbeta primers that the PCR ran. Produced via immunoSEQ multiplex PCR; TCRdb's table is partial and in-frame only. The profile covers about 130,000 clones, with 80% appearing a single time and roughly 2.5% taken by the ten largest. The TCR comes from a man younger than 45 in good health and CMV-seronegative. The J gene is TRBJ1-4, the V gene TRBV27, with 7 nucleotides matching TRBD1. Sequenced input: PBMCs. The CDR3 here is CASSTLKSGGISEKLFF. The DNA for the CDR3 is TGTGCCAGCAGTACATTAAAGTCAGGGGGTATTAGTGAAAAACTGTTTTTT.